This note documents a single T cell receptor (beta chain) sequence. TCR beta chains were sequenced at survey level with immunoSEQ. Only in-frame clones appear in the TCRdb table, and some are missing; sequencing was by immunoSEQ multiplex PCR. The sample has about 50,000 clones, about 92% seen once. Germline V gene lookup returns CDR1 MRHNA and CDR2 SNTAGT. The CDR3 loop spans 15 amino acids. V dropped 3 bases and J dropped 4; count of bases not matched to a gene: 3. The sequenced material came from PBMCs. V is TRBV6-4 and J is TRBJ2-3; 11 nucleotides match TRBD2. The sequence came from a man aged 40-55 years with rheumatoid arthritis. CDR3: CASSETSGTPDTQYF. The CDR3 DNA is TGTGCCAGCAGTGAGACTAGCGGGACCCCAGATACGCAGTATTTT.